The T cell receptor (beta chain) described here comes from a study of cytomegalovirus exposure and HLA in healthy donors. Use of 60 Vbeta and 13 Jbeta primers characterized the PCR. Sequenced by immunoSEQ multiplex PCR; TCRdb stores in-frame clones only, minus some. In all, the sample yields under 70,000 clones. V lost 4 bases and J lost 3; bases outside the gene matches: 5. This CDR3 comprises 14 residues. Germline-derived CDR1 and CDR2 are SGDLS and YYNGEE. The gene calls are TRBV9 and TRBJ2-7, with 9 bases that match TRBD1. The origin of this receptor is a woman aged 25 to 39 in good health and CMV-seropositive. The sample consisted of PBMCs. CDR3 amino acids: CASSSRDRVYEQYF. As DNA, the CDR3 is TGTGCCAGCAGCTCCCGGGACAGGGTCTACGAGCAGTACTTC.